This is a list of T cell receptor beta chains from one sample in a study of control samples from healthy donors and cancer patients. Repertoires were generated with immunoSEQ multiplex PCR, while TCRdb's copy carries only in-frame clones and drops some. Seen here are around 140,000 clones, around 92% observed once, and the top ten hold around 2.1%. The specimen sequenced was blood. Source of these receptors: a woman in her forties or fifties in good health. CDR3s include the opening cysteine and the closing phenylalanine or tryptophan. D genes are given only for firm matches. The size field is filled for only some rows; it gives once, few, many or a size class.

>TRBJ2-3|.|TRBV3-1/TRBV3-2|TRBD1
TGTGCCAGCAGCCGTTCCGTCGGGACAGGGGGCGGGACAGATACGCAGTATTTT
CASSRSVGTGGGTDTQYF
>TRBJ2-7|.|TRBV7-8|.
TGTGCCAGTCAGGGCAGGGACAACGAGCAGTACTTC
CASQGRDNEQYF
>TRBJ1-1|.|TRBV3-1/TRBV3-2|.
TGTGCCAGCAGCCAAGAAGGGCGGATGAACACTGAAGCTTTCTTT
CASSQEGRMNTEAFF
>TRBJ2-5|.|TRBV11-2|TRBD2
TGTGCCAGCAGCTTACCCCTAGCGGGGACCTCAGCGTCGGAGACCCAGTACTTC
CASSLPLAGTSASETQYF
>TRBJ1-1|.|TRBV5-6|.
TGTGCCAGCAGCTTGGTGGGCAGGAGTGAAGCTTTCTTT
CASSLVGRSEAFF
>TRBJ1-6|.|TRBV14|.
TGTGCCAGCAGCCAAGGTCCCGGCTTGGGGAATTCACCCCTCCACTTT
CASSQGPGLGNSPLHF
>TRBJ1-2|.|TRBV6-5|.
TGTGCCAGCAGCCCCAGCAGAACAGCACACTATGGCTACACCTTC
CASSPSRTAHYGYTF
>TRBJ1-4|.|TRBV28|.
TGTGCCAGCAGTTTACAGGGTGCTAATGAAAAACTGTTTTTT
CASSLQGANEKLFF
>TRBJ1-5|few|TRBV10-3|TRBD1
TGTGCCATCAGGGACAGGGTGGGCCAGCCCCAGCATTTT
CAIRDRVGQPQHF
>TRBJ1-5|.|TRBV6-1|.
TGTGCCAGCAGTGTGTTCCGTGGAGGGTCGGGCAATCAGCCCCAGCATTTT
CASSVFRGGSGNQPQHF
>TRBJ2-3|.|TRBV2|TRBD2
TGTGCCAGCGGGGAGGCCCGGCTAGCGGGAGCCCTCACAGATACGCAGTATTTT
CASGEARLAGALTDTQYF
>TRBJ1-6|.|TRBV7-9|TRBD1
TGTGCCAGCAGCTTAACAGGGGATGGATCACCCCTCCACTTT
CASSLTGDGSPLHF
>TRBJ1-2|.|TRBV19|.
TGTGCCAGTATCCCGATGGGGTTGAGCTATGGCTACACCTTC
CASIPMGLSYGYTF
>TRBJ2-7|few|TRBV5-1|.
TGCGCCAGCAGCTTGGCGGGAGCGAGCTCGCAGTACTTC
CASSLAGASSQYF
>TRBJ2-3|.|TRBV18|TRBD2
TGTGCCAGCTCAGGGACTAGTTGGGATACGCAGTATTTT
CASSGTSWDTQYF
>TRBJ1-4|.|TRBV18|.
TGTGCCAGCTCACCGGCGCAGAATGAAAAACTGTTTTTT
CASSPAQNEKLFF